Included here is one T cell receptor beta chain sequence, with context. Its target is not known. The iRepertoire nested amplicon-rescue multiplex PCR amplified TCR alpha and beta CDR3s from RNA. TCRdb reprocessed the multiplex PCR reads with MiXCR, giving one entry per CDR3 protein. The table shows about 380,000 distinct CDR3 sequences, with approximately 42% occurring only once. This sample was included in a study of glioma-infiltrating T cells. Study-wide context: Dexamethasone exposure before glioma surgery was limited to six or fewer days. Blood libraries targeted about 4- to 11-fold coverage of about a million T cells. Notes on the study in general: Patients with low tissue-blood divergence carried a signature set of shared blood CDR3 motifs. Non-neoplastic patients had below-expected tissue-blood divergence, while all gliomas exceeded expectation.

This CDR3 comprises 13 residues. Trimming removed 6 bases from V and 4 bases from J, with 12 bases in between. Specimen: glioma tissue, nonneoplastic brain tissue, or PBMCs (not recorded which). The TCR comes from a human donor with low-grade glioma or glioblastoma, undergoing nonglioma brain surgery, or in good health (not recorded which). The rearrangement uses TRBV12-3 or TRBV12-4 and TRBJ2-5; D is perhaps TRBD2 (6 bases). CDR3 sequence: CASSRLVGETQYF. CDR3 DNA sequence: TGTGCCAGCAGCCGACTAGTGGGAGAGACCCAGTACTTC.